This T cell receptor (beta chain) was retrieved from a study of blood T cells in healthy people across ages. Each donor's blood draw was 7.5 to 10 milliliters of peripheral blood. Every sample gave at least 5.5 micrograms of total RNA when it was extracted. Then a second PCR, running about 6 to 11 cycles, was carried out with a sample-barcoded 5' primer and a J-beta primer mix. Each cDNA molecule was tagged by a template-switch adaptor with 12 random nucleotides. TCRdb recomputed calls from the 5' RACE reads with MiXCR, one row per CDR3 protein. The table has roughly 2 million distinct CDR3 sequences, about 49% seen once. Study conclusions and caveats: Considered underestimates were the diversity estimates obtained from one million T cells.

Germline CDR1 and CDR2: LGHDT and YNNKEL (reference sequence). With 4 bases removed from V and 5 bases from J, the gap between germline ends came to 17 bases. The CDR3 sequence is 15 residues long. About this clonotype itself: What it binds is unknown.

This sequence joins TRBV3-1 and TRBJ1-1; D not resolved. The clonotype comes from a middle-aged woman in good health. Sequencing was done on a sample of blood. CDR3 in amino acids: CASSPLGEGVTEAFF. Written as DNA, the CDR3 is TGTGCCAGCAGCCCGCTCGGCGAGGGAGTAACTGAAGCTTTCTTT.